This TCR beta chain was recovered during a study of T-cell reconstitution after alpha-beta-depleted transplantation in children. A TCRbeta library incorporating unique molecular identifiers was prepared. TCRdb processed the PCR reads anew with MiXCR; each CDR3 protein has one entry. The sample consists of around 600,000 distinct CDR3 sequences, about 21% of them appearing once. Points on this clonotype: Its specificity is not known.

General study points: Reports say that about two months after transplant, the alpha-beta T cells came out of several hundred graft clones that had expanded. High day-60 TCRbeta diversity in some patients came from surviving recipient T cells and thymic progenitors. Among T cells one year after transplant, newly produced cells accounted for most counts and diversity.

This sequence originates from a boy younger than two who had a stem cell transplant for acute myeloid leukemia, so the T cells may come from the graft donor. Here the sequenced sample was PBMCs, mostly from graft donor cells, taken 360 days after TCRalphabeta/CD19-depleted stem cell transplant.

CDR3 in amino acids: CSAPSTVFYGYTF. For the CDR3, the DNA is TGCAGTGCTCCCTCGACCGTCTTTTATGGCTACACCTTC. The chain uses TRBV20-1 and TRBJ1-2; D not resolved. The V end lost 5 bases, the J end lost 5 bases, and 15 bases lay between the germline ends. The CDR3 is made up of 13 amino acids. The germline V gene has CDR1 DFQATT and CDR2 SNEGSKA (reference sequence).